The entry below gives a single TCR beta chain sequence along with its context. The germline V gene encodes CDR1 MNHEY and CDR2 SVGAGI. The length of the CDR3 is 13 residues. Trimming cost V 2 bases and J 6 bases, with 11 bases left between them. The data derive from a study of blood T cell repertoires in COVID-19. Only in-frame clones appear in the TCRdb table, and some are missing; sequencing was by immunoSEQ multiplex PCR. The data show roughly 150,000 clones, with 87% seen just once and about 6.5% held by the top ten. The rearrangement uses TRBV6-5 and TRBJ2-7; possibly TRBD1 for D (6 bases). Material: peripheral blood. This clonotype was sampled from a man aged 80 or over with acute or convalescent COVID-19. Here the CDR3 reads CASSYEQGSEQYF. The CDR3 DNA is TGTGCCAGCAGTTACGAACAGGGTAGCGAGCAGTACTTC.